The present TCR beta chain was sequenced within a study of OX40 agonist ivuxolimab in advanced cancers. The overall study: Clinicians treated patients with ivuxolimab, an agonistic anti-OX40 (CD134) antibody. Ivuxolimab, which patients received intravenously every 2 weeks, was dosed at 0.01 to 10 mg/kg.

Some clones are missing from TCRdb's copy, which holds only in-frame ones; the method was immunoSEQ multiplex PCR. Found here are tens of thousands of clones, around 90% of them singletons; the top ten hold 8.4%. The sequences come from CD4+ or CD8+ T cells sorted from blood, collected in a trial of the OX40 agonist ivuxolimab. The TCR comes from an adult with an advanced solid tumor such as melanoma, head and neck, liver or kidney cancer.

The CDR3 sequence: CAWTGWRERDTEAFF. CDR3 nucleotides: TGTGCCTGGACGGGATGGAGGGAAAGGGACACTGAAGCTTTCTTT. J is TRBJ1-1 and V is TRBV30; no clear D. From germline, CDR1 is GTSNPN and CDR2 SVGIG (reference sequence). The CDR3 extends over 15 amino acids. V shed 4 bases and J shed 3 bases, with 18 bases lying between them.